A selection of T cell receptor beta chains follows, all from one sample in a study of blood T cell repertoires in COVID-19. Data came from immunoSEQ multiplex PCR; TCRdb stores just in-frame clones and leaves some out. Of roughly 500,000 clones listed, approximately 92% are singletons. The sample comprised peripheral blood. The receptors derive from a man younger than 35 with COVID-19, enrolled during active disease. The CDR3 runs from the conserved cysteine through the conserved F or W. Fields, in order: J gene, D gene, V gene, clone size, CDR3 DNA, CDR3 protein. A D gene is named only where the DNA matches it firmly. Not every row has a clone size; where given, it reads once, few, many or a size class.

TRBJ2-7 TRBD2 TRBV18 . TGTGCCAGCTCCGGGGGGGGCCCCTACGAGCAGTACTTC CASSGGGPYEQYF
TRBJ1-6 TRBD1 TRBV14 . TGTGCCAGCAGCTGGGACAGAAATAATTCACCCCTCCACTTT CASSWDRNNSPLHF
TRBJ2-7 . TRBV11-2 . TGTGCCAGCAGCCTGACGGGAGACGGAGACGAGCAGTACTTC CASSLTGDGDEQYF
TRBJ2-7 TRBD2 TRBV4-2 . TGTGCCAGCAGCCAAGATTTGATAGCGGGGGCCTTAACCTACGAGCAGTACTTC CASSQDLIAGALTYEQYF
TRBJ2-7 . TRBV14 . TGTGCCAGCAGCCTTAGCTCCTACGAGCAGTACTTC CASSLSSYEQYF
TRBJ2-7 . TRBV5-6 . TGTGCCAGCAGCTTAGAACGGACACCGACCTACGAGCAGTACTTC CASSLERTPTYEQYF
TRBJ2-3 . TRBV7-8 . TGTGCCAGCCGAAAGAGGGGGGCAGCGGGGTGGGGCACAGATACGCAGTATTTT CASRKRGAAGWGTDTQYF
TRBJ2-2 TRBD2 TRBV10-3 . TGTGCCATCAGTGGTTGGGTAGCGGGACAGAACACCGGGGAGCTGTTTTTT CAISGWVAGQNTGELFF
TRBJ2-3 . TRBV2 . TGTGCCAGCAGGTTACAGGGCACAGATACGCAGTATTTT CASRLQGTDTQYF
TRBJ2-7 TRBD2 TRBV10-3 once TGTGCCATCAGGAGCGAGACTAGCGGGAGTTGGGGTGAGGAGCAGTACTTC CAIRSETSGSWGEEQYF
TRBJ1-4 . TRBV2 . TGTGCCAGCAGTGGGGGGGGTGATAATGAAAAACTGTTTTTT CASSGGGDNEKLFF
TRBJ2-2 . TRBV14 . TGTGCCAGCAGCCAAGTACTAGGAGCCGGGGAGCTGTTTTTT CASSQVLGAGELFF
TRBJ2-7 TRBD2 TRBV12-3/TRBV12-4 . TGTGCCAGCAGGCGGGGGGGCGGTAACGAGCAGTACTTC CASRRGGGNEQYF
TRBJ2-1 . TRBV28 . TGTGCCAGCAGTCTGTTGATAGGAGGGCGGAATGAGCAGTTCTTC CASSLLIGGRNEQFF
TRBJ2-7 TRBD1 TRBV6-5 . TGTGCCAGCAGGGGAGCCGGGACAGGGTCCTACGAGCAGTACTTC CASRGAGTGSYEQYF
TRBJ2-1 . TRBV28 . TGTGCCAGCAGTTCCCAACCGCGACTAGGTGGGTACAATGAGCAGTTCTTC CASSSQPRLGGYNEQFF
TRBJ2-5 . TRBV5-4 . TGTGCCAGCACCTTAGACACATTTCGGGAGACCCAGTACTTC CASTLDTFRETQYF
TRBJ1-1 . TRBV5-6 . TGTGCCAGCACCTTGGGCGGGCAGAGTTGGACTGAAGCTTTCTTT CASTLGGQSWTEAFF
TRBJ1-1 TRBD1 TRBV9 . TGTGCCAGCAGCCCCAGACCAGGGGGCAACACTGAAGCTTTCTTT CASSPRPGGNTEAFF
TRBJ1-5 . TRBV10-2 few TGCGCCAGCAGCTACGACAAGTCCCTGCCCCAGCATTTT CASSYDKSLPQHF
TRBJ2-3 . TRBV1 . TGCACCAGCAGCGCAAGACTAGCGGGGGGTGGCACAGATACGCAGTATTTT CTSSARLAGGGTDTQYF
TRBJ2-2 TRBD2 TRBV30 few TGTGCCTGGAGTGTAACTAGCGGGATGAGCGGGGAGCTGTTTTTT CAWSVTSGMSGELFF
TRBJ1-6 . TRBV5-5 . TGTGCCGCCTCCCGAGATCCGAATTCACCCCTCCACTTT CAASRDPNSPLHF
TRBJ2-3 . TRBV7-2 . TGTGCCAGCAGTGTACAAAGCGGGTCTACAGATACGCAGTATTTT CASSVQSGSTDTQYF
TRBJ1-1 . TRBV4-2 once TGTGCCAGCAGCCAAGATCGGGAGGTCACTGAAGCTTTCTTT CASSQDREVTEAFF
TRBJ1-1 . TRBV13 . TGTGCCAGCAGCGTACAGGGAAGGGGGACTGAAGCTTTCTTT CASSVQGRGTEAFF
TRBJ2-2 . TRBV6-6 . TGTGCCAGCAGTAGTTGGGGGGCGGGAGCGGCCGGGGAGCTGTTTTTT CASSSWGAGAAGELFF
TRBJ1-1 . TRBV9 . TGTGCCAGCAGCGTCGGAGTACCTAACACTGAAGCTTTCTTT CASSVGVPNTEAFF
TRBJ2-6 . TRBV10-3 . TGTGCCATCAGCCCCGTGGAGGGGGCGAAACCTGGGGCCAACGTCCTGACTTTC CAISPVEGAKPGANVLTF
TRBJ2-1 TRBD2 TRBV9 . TGTGCCAGCAGCGCCGGGACTAGCGGGTCCCATGAGCAGTTCTTC CASSAGTSGSHEQFF
TRBJ2-7 . TRBV10-3 . TGTGCCATCAGTGTAGCAGGGGACGGCTACGAGCAGTACTTC CAISVAGDGYEQYF
TRBJ2-2 . TRBV30 . TGTGCCTGGAGTGTGGTGCTAGCAACGGCCGGGGAGCTGTTTTTT CAWSVVLATAGELFF
TRBJ2-1 TRBD1 TRBV19 once TGTGCCAGTGACCCGGGACAGTCAAATTACAATGAGCAGTTCTTC CASDPGQSNYNEQFF
TRBJ2-7 . TRBV11-2 . TGTGCCAGCAGCCATTCACAGGGTACGAGGTACGAGCAGTACTTC CASSHSQGTRYEQYF
TRBJ1-1 TRBD1 TRBV19 . TGTGCCAGTAGTGCTACAGGGGTGACTGAAGCTTTCTTT CASSATGVTEAFF
TRBJ2-2 . TRBV11-3 . TGTGCCAGCAGCTTTTCGAGCACCGGGGAGCTGTTTTTT CASSFSSTGELFF
TRBJ2-5 TRBD1 TRBV27 . TGTGCCAGCTCCTGGGACAGACAAGAGACCCAGTACTTC CASSWDRQETQYF
TRBJ1-5 TRBD1 TRBV2 . TGTGCCAGCAGTTTGGGACAGGGGGCATCTCAGCCCCAGCATTTT CASSLGQGASQPQHF
TRBJ1-2 TRBD1 TRBV3-1/TRBV3-2 . TGTGCCAGCAGCCAAGAATTACAGGGGGTAGGCTACACCTTC CASSQELQGVGYTF
TRBJ2-2 TRBD2 TRBV27 . TGTGCCAGCACGGAATGGGGGCTAGCGGGGCCGAACACCGGGGAGCTGTTTTTT CASTEWGLAGPNTGELFF
TRBJ1-1 TRBD1 TRBV7-2 . TGTGCCAGCACCCTAACAGGGGTGGGCACTGAAGCTTTCTTT CASTLTGVGTEAFF
TRBJ2-1 TRBD2 TRBV20-1 once TGCAGTGCTAGTCTTAGCGGGAGGGAATACAATGAGCAGTTCTTC CSASLSGREYNEQFF
TRBJ1-6 TRBD1 TRBV15 . TGTGCCACCAGCCGGGACAGGGAATCACCCCTCCACTTT CATSRDRESPLHF
TRBJ1-3 . TRBV7-8 . TGTGCCAGCAGCCAGGGACTTGGAAACACCATATATTTT CASSQGLGNTIYF
TRBJ1-2 TRBD1 TRBV24-1 once TGTGCCACCAGTGATTGGACAGGGTTTGGCTACACCTTC CATSDWTGFGYTF
TRBJ1-2 TRBD1 TRBV27 . TGTGCCAGCAGCCTGACAGGGGGCGCGATCTATGGCTACACCTTC CASSLTGGAIYGYTF
TRBJ1-2 . TRBV7-9 . TGTGCCAGCGGAGGGAACTATGGCTACACCTTC CASGGNYGYTF
TRBJ2-3 . TRBV10-1 . TGCGCCAGCAGTGACCAGGGTGGAACAGATACGCAGTATTTT CASSDQGGTDTQYF
TRBJ1-2 . TRBV3-1/TRBV3-2 . TGTGCCAGCAGCCCCTTTTACGGGCAAATGGGGGGTGGCTACACCTTC CASSPFYGQMGGGYTF
TRBJ1-1 . TRBV7-9 once TGTGCCAGCAGCTGGGGGGGCACTGAAGCTTTCTTT CASSWGGTEAFF
TRBJ2-7 TRBD2 TRBV5-1 . TGCGCCAGCAGCCTGGGCGGGGGTGGGCCCGACGAGCAGTACTTC CASSLGGGGPDEQYF
TRBJ2-1 TRBD2 TRBV6-5 . TGTGCCAGCAAATCAGTTCGGGGGGGTTACAATGAGCAGTTCTTC CASKSVRGGYNEQFF
TRBJ1-4 . TRBV7-2 . TGTGCCAGCAGCTTAGCCAGGCTCAGTGAAAAACTGTTTTTT CASSLARLSEKLFF